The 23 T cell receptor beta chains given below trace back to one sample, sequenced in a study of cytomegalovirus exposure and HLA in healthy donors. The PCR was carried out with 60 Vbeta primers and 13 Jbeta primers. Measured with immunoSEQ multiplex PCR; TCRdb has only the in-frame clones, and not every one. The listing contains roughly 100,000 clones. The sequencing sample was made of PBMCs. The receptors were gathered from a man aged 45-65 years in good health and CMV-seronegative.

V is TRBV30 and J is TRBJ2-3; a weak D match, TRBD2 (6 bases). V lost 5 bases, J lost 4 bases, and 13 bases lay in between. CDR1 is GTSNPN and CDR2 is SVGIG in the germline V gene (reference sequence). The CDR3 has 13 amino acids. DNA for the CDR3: TGTGCCTGGGACGGGGGAGAGGCAGATACGCAGTATTTT. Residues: CAWDGGEADTQYF.

The CDR3 reads CASKDRGVGSNQPQHF. The CDR3 DNA is TGTGCCAGTAAGGACAGGGGAGTAGGGAGCAATCAGCCCCAGCATTTT. The gene calls are TRBV19 and TRBJ1-5, with 9 positions matching TRBD1. Germline CDR1 is LNHDA and CDR2 is SQIVND (reference sequence). The trim removed 7 bases at V and 1 base at J, leaving 8 bases unmatched. The CDR3 spans 16 residues.

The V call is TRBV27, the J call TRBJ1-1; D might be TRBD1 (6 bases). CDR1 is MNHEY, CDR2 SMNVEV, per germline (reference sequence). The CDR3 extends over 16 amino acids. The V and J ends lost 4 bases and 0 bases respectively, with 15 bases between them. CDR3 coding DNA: TGTGCCAGCAGTTCTCATTCCGGGACAATGAACACTGAAGCTTTCTTT. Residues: CASSSHSGTMNTEAFF.

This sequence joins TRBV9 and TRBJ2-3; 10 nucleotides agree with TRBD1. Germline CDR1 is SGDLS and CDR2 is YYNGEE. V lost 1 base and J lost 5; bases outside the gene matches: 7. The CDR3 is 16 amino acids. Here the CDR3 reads CASSVRDRGKIDTQYF. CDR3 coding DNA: TGTGCCAGCAGCGTAAGGGACAGGGGAAAAATAGATACGCAGTATTTT. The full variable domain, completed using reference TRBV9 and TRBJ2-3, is DSGVTQTPKHLITATGQRVTLRCSPRSGDLSVYWYQQSLDQGLQFLIQYYNGEERAKGNILERFSAQQFPDLHSELNLSSLELGDSALYFCASSVRDRGKIDTQYFGPGTRLTVL.

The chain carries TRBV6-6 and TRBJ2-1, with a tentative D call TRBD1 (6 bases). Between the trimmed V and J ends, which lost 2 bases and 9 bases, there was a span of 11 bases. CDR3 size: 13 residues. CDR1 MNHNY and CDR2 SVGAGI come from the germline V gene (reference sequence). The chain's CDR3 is CASSYAGESEQFF. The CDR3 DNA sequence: TGTGCCAGCAGTTACGCAGGGGAGAGTGAGCAGTTCTTC.

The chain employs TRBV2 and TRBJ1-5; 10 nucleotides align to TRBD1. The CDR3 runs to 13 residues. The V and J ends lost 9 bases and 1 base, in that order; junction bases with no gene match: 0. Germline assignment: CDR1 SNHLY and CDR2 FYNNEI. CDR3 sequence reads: CARGQGSNQPQHF. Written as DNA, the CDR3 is TGTGCCAGGGGACAGGGGAGCAATCAGCCCCAGCATTTT.

The CDR3 nucleotides are TGTGCCAGCAGCCCCAGTTTTAATCAGCCCCAGCATTTT. Amino acid sequence: CASSPSFNQPQHF. This sequence joins TRBV6-5 and TRBJ1-5; D unclear. Germline V gene sequence: CDR1 MNHEY, CDR2 SVGAGI. The CDR3 is 13 residues long. V was shortened by 6 bases and J by 4 bases, with 10 bases between the two germline ends.

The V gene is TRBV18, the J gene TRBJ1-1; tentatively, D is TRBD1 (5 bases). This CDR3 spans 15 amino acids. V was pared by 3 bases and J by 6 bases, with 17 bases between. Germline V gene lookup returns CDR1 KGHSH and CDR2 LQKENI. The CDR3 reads CASSPPRGDGSEAFF. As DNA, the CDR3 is TGTGCCAGCTCACCGCCGCGGGGGGATGGGTCTGAAGCTTTCTTT.

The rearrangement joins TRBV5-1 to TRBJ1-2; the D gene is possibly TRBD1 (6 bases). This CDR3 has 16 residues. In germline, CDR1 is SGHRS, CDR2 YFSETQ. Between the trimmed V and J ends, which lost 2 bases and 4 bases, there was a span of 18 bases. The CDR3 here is CASSLGGADGGYGYTF. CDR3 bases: TGCGCCAGCAGCTTAGGGGGGGCGGATGGCGGCTATGGCTACACCTTC.

CDR3 DNA sequence: TGTGCCAGTGCCCGGACAGGGCCGGGCTATGGCTACACCTTC. This sequence encodes CASARTGPGYGYTF. The rearrangement joins TRBV6-1 to TRBJ1-2; 8 nucleotides line up with TRBD1. This CDR3 has 14 residues. Germline V gene sequence: CDR1 MNHNS, CDR2 SASEGT. V was clipped by 9 bases and J by 4 bases; unmatched bases: 10.

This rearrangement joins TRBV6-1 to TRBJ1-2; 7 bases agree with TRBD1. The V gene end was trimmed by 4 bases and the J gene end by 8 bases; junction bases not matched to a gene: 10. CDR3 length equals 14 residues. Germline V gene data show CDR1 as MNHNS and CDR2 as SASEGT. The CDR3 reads CASSAGGTVSGYTF. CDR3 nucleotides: TGTGCCAGCAGTGCCGGAGGGACAGTATCCGGCTACACCTTC.

CDR3 coding DNA: TGTGCCAGTAGTATAGATGGACACGGTGGTGAAGCTTTCTTT. Amino acids: CASSIDGHGGEAFF. V usage is TRBV19 and J usage is TRBJ1-1, with a possible D match to TRBD1 (5 bases). Germline V gives CDR1 LNHDA, CDR2 SQIVND (reference sequence). Deletions cut 0 bases from V and 7 bases from J, with 12 bases between. The CDR3 totals 14 residues.

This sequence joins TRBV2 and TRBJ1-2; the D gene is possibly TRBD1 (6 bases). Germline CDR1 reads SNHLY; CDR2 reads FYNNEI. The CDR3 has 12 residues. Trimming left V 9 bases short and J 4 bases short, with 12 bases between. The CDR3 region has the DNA TGTGCCAGTATACAGGGTATCTATGGCTACACCTTC. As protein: CASIQGIYGYTF.

In DNA, the CDR3 is TGTGCCAGCAACCGGGGAGGGGCCCACGAGCAGTACTTC. The encoded protein is CASNRGGAHEQYF. This sequence joins TRBV2 and TRBJ2-7; 7 bases are a match to TRBD2. Germline V gene lookup returns CDR1 SNHLY and CDR2 FYNNEI. Trimming took 7 bases from V and 5 from J; bases not matched to a gene: 8. The CDR3 contains 13 residues.

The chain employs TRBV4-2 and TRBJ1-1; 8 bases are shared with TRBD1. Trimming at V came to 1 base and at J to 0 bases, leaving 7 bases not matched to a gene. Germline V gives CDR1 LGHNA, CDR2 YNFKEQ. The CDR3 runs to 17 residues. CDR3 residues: CASSQARTGWVNTEAFF. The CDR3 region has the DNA TGTGCCAGCAGCCAAGCTAGGACAGGGTGGGTGAACACTGAAGCTTTCTTT.

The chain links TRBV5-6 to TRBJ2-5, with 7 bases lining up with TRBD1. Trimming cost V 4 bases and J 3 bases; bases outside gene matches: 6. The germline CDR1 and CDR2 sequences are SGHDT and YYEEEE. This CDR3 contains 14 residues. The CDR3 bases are TGTGCCAGCAGCAGGGGACAGCTAGAAGAGACCCAGTACTTC. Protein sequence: CASSRGQLEETQYF.

This CDR3 is CASRAGGDEQFF. CDR3 coding DNA: TGTGCCAGCAGGGCTGGGGGCGATGAGCAGTTCTTC. The chain combines TRBV2 with TRBJ2-1, with a weak D call TRBD1 (6 bases). Germline CDR1 and CDR2: SNHLY and FYNNEI. Trimming took 6 bases from V and 8 from J, leaving 11 bases between them. The CDR3 is 12 amino acids.

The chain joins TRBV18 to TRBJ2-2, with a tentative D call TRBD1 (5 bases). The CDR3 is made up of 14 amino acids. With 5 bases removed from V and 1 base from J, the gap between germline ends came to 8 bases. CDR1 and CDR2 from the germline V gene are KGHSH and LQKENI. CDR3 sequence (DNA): TGTGCCAGCTCAGTCGACAGGAACACCGGGGAGCTGTTTTTT. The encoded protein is CASSVDRNTGELFF.

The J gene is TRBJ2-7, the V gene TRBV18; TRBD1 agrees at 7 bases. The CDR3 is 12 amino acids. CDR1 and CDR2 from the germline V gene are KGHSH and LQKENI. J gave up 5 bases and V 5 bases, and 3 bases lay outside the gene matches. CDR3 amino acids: CASSGRGNEQYF. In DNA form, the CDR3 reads TGTGCCAGCTCAGGCAGGGGGAACGAGCAGTACTTC. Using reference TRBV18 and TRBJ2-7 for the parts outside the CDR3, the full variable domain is NAGVMQNPRHLVRRRGQEARLRCSPMKGHSHVYWYRQLPEEGLKFMVYLQKENIIDESGMPKERFSAEFPKEGPSILRIQQVVRGDSAAYFCASSGRGNEQYFGPGTRLTVT.

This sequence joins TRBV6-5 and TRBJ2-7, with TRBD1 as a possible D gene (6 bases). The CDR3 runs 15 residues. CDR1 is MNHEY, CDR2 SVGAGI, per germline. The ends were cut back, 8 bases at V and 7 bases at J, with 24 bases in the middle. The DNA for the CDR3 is TGTGCCAGCGGGGGCCTAGCCACCCCCTCTCTTGAGCAGTACTTC. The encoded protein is CASGGLATPSLEQYF.

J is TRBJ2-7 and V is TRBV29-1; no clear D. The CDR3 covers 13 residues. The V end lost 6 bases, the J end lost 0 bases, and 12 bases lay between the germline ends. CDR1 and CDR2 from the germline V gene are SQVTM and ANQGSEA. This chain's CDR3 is CSVAPQNSYEQYF. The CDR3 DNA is TGCAGCGTCGCCCCACAGAACTCCTACGAGCAGTACTTC.

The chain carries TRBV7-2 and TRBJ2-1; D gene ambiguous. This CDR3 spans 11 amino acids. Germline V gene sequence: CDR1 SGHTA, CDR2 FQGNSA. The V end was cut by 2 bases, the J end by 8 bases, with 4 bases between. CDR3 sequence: CASSLIYEQFF. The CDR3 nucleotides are TGTGCCAGCAGCTTAATCTATGAGCAGTTCTTC.

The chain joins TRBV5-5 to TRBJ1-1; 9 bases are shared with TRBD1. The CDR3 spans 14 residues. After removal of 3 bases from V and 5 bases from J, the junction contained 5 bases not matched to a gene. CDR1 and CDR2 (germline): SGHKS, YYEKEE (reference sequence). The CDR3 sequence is CASSWTGVTTEAFF. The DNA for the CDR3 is TGTGCCAGCAGCTGGACAGGGGTAACGACTGAAGCTTTCTTT. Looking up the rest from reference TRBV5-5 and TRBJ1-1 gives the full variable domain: DAGVTQSPTHLIKTRGQQVTLRCSPISGHKSVSWYQQVLGQGPQFIFQYYEKEERGRGNFPDRFSARQFPNYSSELNVNALLLGDSALYLCASSWTGVTTEAFFGQGTRLTVV.